The 18 T cell receptor beta chains below come from one sample, sequenced in a study of blood T cell repertoires in COVID-19. Only in-frame clones appear in the TCRdb table, and some are missing; sequencing was by immunoSEQ multiplex PCR. The repertoire consists of tens of thousands of clones, with under 95% occurring once and the leading ten covering around 9.1%. The sequenced sample consisted of peripheral blood. All receptors derive from a human donor in a cohort sampled during active COVID-19.

The chain has TRBV5-8 and TRBJ2-7; TRBD1 is a possible D gene (6 bases). With 0 bases removed from V and 7 bases from J, the gap between germline ends came to 14 bases. There are 14 residues in the CDR3. Germline V lookup: CDR1 SGHTS, CDR2 YDEGEE. This CDR3 is CASSLDRASVEQYF. CDR3 in DNA: TGTGCCAGCAGCTTGGACAGGGCCTCAGTAGAGCAGTACTTC.

The chain recombines TRBV28 with TRBJ1-3, with D possibly matching TRBD1 (6 bases). This CDR3 contains 14 residues. The V end lost 8 bases, the J end lost 1 base, and 12 bases lay between the germline ends. Germline V gene lookup returns CDR1 MDHEN and CDR2 SYDVKM. The CDR3 here is CASGGRGSGNTIYF. The CDR3 DNA reads as TGTGCCAGCGGCGGCAGGGGATCTGGAAACACCATATATTTT.

This chain's CDR3 is CASSSQGAYGYTF. The CDR3 bases are TGTGCCAGCAGCTCTCAGGGGGCTTATGGCTACACCTTC. The chain is built from TRBV9 and TRBJ1-2; 8 bases line up with TRBD1. In germline, CDR1 is SGDLS, CDR2 YYNGEE. This CDR3 region has 13 residues. V shed 4 bases, J shed 5 bases, and the junction held 4 bases outside the gene matches.

The chain combines TRBV3-1 (or the pseudogene TRBV3-2) with TRBJ1-5, with D possibly being TRBD1 (5 bases). The germline CDR1 and CDR2 sequences are LGHDT and YNNKEL (reference sequence). The CDR3 totals 17 residues. Trimming pared 0 bases from V and 7 bases from J, leaving 19 bases between. CDR3 in amino acids: CASSQEGPLALSQPQHF. CDR3 coding DNA: TGTGCCAGCAGCCAAGAGGGGCCCTTAGCCCTATCACAGCCCCAGCATTTT.

This chain uses TRBV29-1 with TRBJ2-7, with a weak D call TRBD1 (6 bases). Germline lookup yields CDR1 SQVTM and CDR2 ANQGSEA. The CDR3 extends over 12 amino acids. Trimming took 3 bases from V and 1 from J, leaving 7 bases between them. The CDR3 DNA follows: TGCAGCGTTGAGGACAGATCCTACGAGCAGTACTTC. It codes for CSVEDRSYEQYF.

The rearrangement uses TRBV6-1 and TRBJ1-1, with unresolved D. CDR1 MNHNS and CDR2 SASEGT come from the germline V gene. The CDR3 has 14 amino acids. V was cut by 3 bases and J by 1 base, with 9 bases left in between. The CDR3 loop is CASSDLRGNTEAFF. The CDR3 region has the DNA TGTGCCAGCAGTGACCTACGGGGGAACACTGAAGCTTTCTTT.

This clone was observed a few times. The chain couples TRBV4-2 to TRBJ1-5; TRBD1 might be the D (5 bases). V was pared by 4 bases and J by 11 bases, with 18 bases between. Germline CDR1 is LGHNA and CDR2 is YNFKEQ. The CDR3 is made up of 14 amino acids. CDR3 residues: CASSRTSSGSAQHF. The CDR3 DNA reads as TGTGCCAGCAGCCGCACAAGTTCAGGGTCGGCCCAGCATTTT.

This chain connects TRBV11-2 to TRBJ2-3; 8 nucleotides agree with TRBD1. This CDR3 is built from 17 residues. V shed 5 bases, J shed 2 bases, and the junction held 12 bases outside the gene matches. The germline V gene encodes CDR1 SGHAT and CDR2 FQNNGV. This chain's CDR3 is CASSPRTGTFLTDTQYF. In nucleotides, the CDR3 is TGTGCCAGCAGCCCCAGGACAGGGACCTTCCTCACAGATACGCAGTATTTT.

There are a few counts of this clone. This chain uses TRBV16 with TRBJ2-7; the match to TRBD1 covers 7 bases. The CDR3 length is 16 residues. The ends lost 4 bases at V and 2 bases at J; junction bases unmatched: 11. The germline V gene encodes CDR1 KGHSY and CDR2 FQNENV. In nucleotides, the CDR3 is TGTGCCAGCAGCCGACAAATGACAGGGAAGGCCTACGAGCAGTACTTC. Amino acid sequence: CASSRQMTGKAYEQYF.

The V gene is TRBV6-6, the J gene TRBJ1-1; 9 nucleotides align to TRBD1. Trimming removed 8 bases from V and 4 bases from J; junction bases left unmatched: 8. CDR1 and CDR2 (germline): MNHNY, SVGAGI (reference sequence). This CDR3 has 14 residues. The CDR3 DNA follows: TGTGCCAGCGAAACAGGGGGCCACCCCACTGAAGCTTTCTTT. Translated: CASETGGHPTEAFF.

This clone was detected once. The genes are TRBV4-3 and TRBJ1-6; D not certain. The CDR3 runs 16 residues. The ends were cut back, 1 base at V and 2 bases at J, with 9 bases in the middle. Germline-derived CDR1 and CDR2 are LGHNA and YSLEER. CDR3 nucleotide sequence: TGCGCCAGCAGCCAAGGGCTCACAGCCTATAATTCACCCCTCCACTTT. It translates to CASSQGLTAYNSPLHF.

V and J are TRBV12-5 and TRBJ1-6; no firm D call. V dropped 1 base and J dropped 0 bases, with 10 bases sitting between them. The length of the CDR3 is 17 residues. Looked up from germline, CDR1 is LGHNT and CDR2 is FRNRAP. CDR3 in amino acids: CASGLAPLSSYNSPLHF. The CDR3 DNA follows: TGTGCTAGTGGTTTGGCCCCCCTGAGCTCCTATAATTCACCCCTCCACTTT.

Here the CDR3 DNA reads TGTGCCAGCAGCCCCCCCGGGTCAGCGAACACTGAAGCTTTCTTT. Translation: CASSPPGSANTEAFF. The chain couples TRBV7-9 to TRBJ1-1, with unresolved D. Trimming took 5 bases from V and 1 from J, leaving 14 bases between them. The germline gives CDR1 SEHNR, CDR2 FQNEAQ (reference sequence). There are 15 residues in the CDR3.

The chain couples TRBV11-2 to TRBJ2-7; D gene uncertain. This CDR3 comprises 12 residues. The ends were cut back, 6 bases at V and 3 bases at J, with 9 bases in the middle. Germline V lookup: CDR1 SGHAT, CDR2 FQNNGV. CDR3 coding DNA: TGTGCCAGCAGTTCTTCCCTCTACGAGCAGTACTTC. This translates into CASSSSLYEQYF.

The chain carries TRBV12-3 or TRBV12-4 and TRBJ1-1; D is ambiguous. Trimming shortened V by 6 bases and J by 1 base, and 9 bases separated the two germline ends. This CDR3 is 13 amino acids long. This CDR3 reads CASSLSGNTEAFF. Written as DNA, the CDR3 is TGTGCCAGCAGCCTTAGTGGGAACACTGAAGCTTTCTTT.

This chain connects TRBV6-5 to TRBJ1-2, with 7 bases that match TRBD1. V shed 6 bases, J shed 8 bases, and the junction held 9 bases outside the gene matches. This CDR3 contains 13 residues. The V gene's germline CDR1 is MNHEY and CDR2 SVGAGI. The CDR3 loop is CASSGGGWYGYTF. CDR3 coding DNA: TGTGCCAGCAGCGGAGGGGGCTGGTACGGCTACACCTTC.

The rearrangement uses TRBV18 and TRBJ1-1; tentatively, D is TRBD1 (6 bases). Per germline, CDR1 KGHSH and CDR2 LQKENI. The V end was cut by 3 bases, the J end by 1 base, with 15 bases between. There are 16 residues in the CDR3. CDR3 in amino acids: CASSPAEGGPNTEAFF. CDR3 bases: TGTGCCAGCTCACCGGCGGAGGGGGGGCCGAACACTGAAGCTTTCTTT.

The chain couples TRBV11-2 to TRBJ2-3; perhaps TRBD1 as D (5 bases). This CDR3 region has 14 residues. The ends were cut back, 1 base at V and 6 bases at J, with 11 bases in the middle. CDR1 is SGHAT and CDR2 is FQNNGV in the germline V gene. CDR3 loop: CASSLVGVRDTQYF. The DNA for the CDR3 is TGTGCCAGCAGCTTAGTAGGGGTGCGGGATACGCAGTATTTT.